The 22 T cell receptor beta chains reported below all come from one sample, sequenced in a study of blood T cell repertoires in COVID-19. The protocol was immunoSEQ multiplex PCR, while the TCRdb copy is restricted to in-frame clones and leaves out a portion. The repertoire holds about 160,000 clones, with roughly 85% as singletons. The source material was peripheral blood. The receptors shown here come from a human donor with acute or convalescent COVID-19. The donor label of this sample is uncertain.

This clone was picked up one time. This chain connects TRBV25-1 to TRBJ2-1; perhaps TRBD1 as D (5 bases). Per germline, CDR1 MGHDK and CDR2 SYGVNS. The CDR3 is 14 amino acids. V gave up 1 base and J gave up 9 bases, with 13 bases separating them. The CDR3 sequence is CASSELWTRVEQFF. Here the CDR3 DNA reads TGTGCCAGCAGTGAATTATGGACACGAGTTGAGCAGTTCTTC.

CDR3 residues: CASSQGQALLGNQPQHF. DNA of the CDR3: TGCGCCAGCAGCCAGGGACAGGCGCTTTTGGGCAATCAGCCCCAGCATTTT. The genes are TRBV5-1 and TRBJ1-5; TRBD1 matches at 8 bases. Losses at the gene ends were 4 bases for V and 2 bases for J; bases not matched to a gene: 11. Germline assignment: CDR1 SGHRS and CDR2 YFSETQ. This CDR3 is 17 amino acids long.

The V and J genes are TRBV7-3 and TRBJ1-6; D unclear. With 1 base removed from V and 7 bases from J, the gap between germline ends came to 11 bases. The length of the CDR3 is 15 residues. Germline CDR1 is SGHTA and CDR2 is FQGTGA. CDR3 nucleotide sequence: TGTGCCAGCAGCTTAAGGGCGGGAAGGAATTCACCCCTCCACTTT. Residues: CASSLRAGRNSPLHF.

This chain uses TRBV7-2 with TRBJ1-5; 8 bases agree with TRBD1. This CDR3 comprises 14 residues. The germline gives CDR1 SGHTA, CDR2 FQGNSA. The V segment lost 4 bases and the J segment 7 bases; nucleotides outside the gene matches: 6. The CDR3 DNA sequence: TGTGCCAGCAGCTCGGGACAGGCCGGCCAGCCCCAGCATTTT. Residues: CASSSGQAGQPQHF.

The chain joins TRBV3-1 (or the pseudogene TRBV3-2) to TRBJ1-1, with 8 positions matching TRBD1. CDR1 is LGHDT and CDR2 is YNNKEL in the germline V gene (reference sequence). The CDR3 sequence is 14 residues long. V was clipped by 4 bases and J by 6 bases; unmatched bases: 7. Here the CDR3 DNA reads TGTGCCAGCAGCCCGCAGGGGGCTCGGGCTGAAGCTTTCTTT. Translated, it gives CASSPQGARAEAFF.

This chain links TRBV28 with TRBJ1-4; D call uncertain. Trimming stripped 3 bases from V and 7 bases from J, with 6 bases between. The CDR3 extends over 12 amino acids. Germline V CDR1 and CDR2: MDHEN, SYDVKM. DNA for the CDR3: TGTGCCAGCAGTTTTCCGGGTGAAAAACTGTTTTTT. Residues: CASSFPGEKLFF.

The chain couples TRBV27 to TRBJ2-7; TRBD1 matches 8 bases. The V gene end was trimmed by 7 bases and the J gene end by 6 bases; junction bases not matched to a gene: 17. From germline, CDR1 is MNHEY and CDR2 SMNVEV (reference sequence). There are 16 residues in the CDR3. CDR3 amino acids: CASILRQGPARGEQYF. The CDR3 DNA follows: TGTGCCAGCATCTTACGACAGGGGCCGGCCCGGGGCGAGCAGTACTTC.

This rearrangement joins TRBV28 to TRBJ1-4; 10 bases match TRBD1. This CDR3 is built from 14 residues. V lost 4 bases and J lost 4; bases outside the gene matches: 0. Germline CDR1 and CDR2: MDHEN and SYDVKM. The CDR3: CASSWDRGNEKLFF. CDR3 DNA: TGTGCCAGCAGTTGGGACAGGGGTAATGAAAAACTGTTTTTT.

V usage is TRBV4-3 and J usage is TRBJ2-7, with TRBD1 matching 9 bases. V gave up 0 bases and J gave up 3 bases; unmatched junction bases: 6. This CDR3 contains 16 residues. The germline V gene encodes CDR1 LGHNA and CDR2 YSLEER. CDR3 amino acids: CASSQDSPGQGYEQYF. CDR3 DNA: TGCGCCAGCAGCCAAGATTCCCCGGGACAGGGCTACGAGCAGTACTTC.

DNA for the CDR3: TGTGCCAGCAGCCAGTATCTCCGAAAGCGGGACCGACGTTATGGCTACACCTTC. Protein: CASSQYLRKRDRRYGYTF. This chain uses TRBV3-1 (or the pseudogene TRBV3-2) with TRBJ1-2; tentatively, D is TRBD1 (5 bases). V was cut by 3 bases and J by 5 bases, with 25 bases left in between. This CDR3 is built from 18 residues. Looked up from germline, CDR1 is LGHDT and CDR2 is YNNKEL (reference sequence).

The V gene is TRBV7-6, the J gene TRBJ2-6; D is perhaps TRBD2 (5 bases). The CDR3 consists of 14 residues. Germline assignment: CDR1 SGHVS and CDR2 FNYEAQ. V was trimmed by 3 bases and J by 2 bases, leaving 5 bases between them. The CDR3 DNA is TGTGCCAGCAGCTTGAGGGCTGGGGCCAACGTCCTGACTTTC. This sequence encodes CASSLRAGANVLTF.

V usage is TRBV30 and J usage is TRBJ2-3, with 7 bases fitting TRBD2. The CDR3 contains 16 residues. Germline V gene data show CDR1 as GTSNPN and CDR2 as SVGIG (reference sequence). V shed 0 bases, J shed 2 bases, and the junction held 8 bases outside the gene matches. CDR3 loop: CAWSVAPLAVTDTQYF. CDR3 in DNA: TGTGCCTGGAGTGTAGCCCCCCTAGCGGTCACAGATACGCAGTATTTT.

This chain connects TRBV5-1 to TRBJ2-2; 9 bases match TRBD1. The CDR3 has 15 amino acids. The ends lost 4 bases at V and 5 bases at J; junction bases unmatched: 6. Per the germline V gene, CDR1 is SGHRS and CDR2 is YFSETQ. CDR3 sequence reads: CASSRDRVETGELFF. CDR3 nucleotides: TGCGCCAGCAGCCGGGACAGGGTGGAGACCGGGGAGCTGTTTTTT.

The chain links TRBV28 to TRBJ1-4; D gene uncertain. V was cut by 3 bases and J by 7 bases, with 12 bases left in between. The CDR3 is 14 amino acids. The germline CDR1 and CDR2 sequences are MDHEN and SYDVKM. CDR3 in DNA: TGTGCCAGCAGTTTGTACGGATGGAGTGAAAAACTGTTTTTT. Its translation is CASSLYGWSEKLFF.

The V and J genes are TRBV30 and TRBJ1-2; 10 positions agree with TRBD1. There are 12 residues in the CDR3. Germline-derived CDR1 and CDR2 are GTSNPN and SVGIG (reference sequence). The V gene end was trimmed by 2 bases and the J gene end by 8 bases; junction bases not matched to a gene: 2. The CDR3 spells CAWSPTGGGYTF. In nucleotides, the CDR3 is TGTGCCTGGAGTCCGACAGGGGGCGGCTACACCTTC.

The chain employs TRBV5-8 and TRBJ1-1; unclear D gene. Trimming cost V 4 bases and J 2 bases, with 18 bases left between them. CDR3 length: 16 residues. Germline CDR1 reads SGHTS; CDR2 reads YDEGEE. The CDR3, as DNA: TGTGCCAGCAGCCGGAACTCGGGGAACCCAAACACTGAAGCTTTCTTT. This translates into CASSRNSGNPNTEAFF.

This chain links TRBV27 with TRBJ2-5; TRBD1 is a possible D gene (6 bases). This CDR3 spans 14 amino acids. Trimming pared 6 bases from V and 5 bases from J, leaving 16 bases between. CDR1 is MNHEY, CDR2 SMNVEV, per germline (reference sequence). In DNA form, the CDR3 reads TGTGCCAGCAGCACGAGGACAGAGTTGGAGACCCAGTACTTC. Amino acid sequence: CASSTRTELETQYF.

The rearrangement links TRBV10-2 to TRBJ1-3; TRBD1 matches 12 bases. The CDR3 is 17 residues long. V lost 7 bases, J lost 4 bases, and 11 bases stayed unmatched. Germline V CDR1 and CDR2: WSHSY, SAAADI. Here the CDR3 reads CASTDGTGGAGGNTIYF. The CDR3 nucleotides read TGCGCCAGCACCGACGGGACAGGGGGCGCGGGGGGAAACACCATATATTTT.

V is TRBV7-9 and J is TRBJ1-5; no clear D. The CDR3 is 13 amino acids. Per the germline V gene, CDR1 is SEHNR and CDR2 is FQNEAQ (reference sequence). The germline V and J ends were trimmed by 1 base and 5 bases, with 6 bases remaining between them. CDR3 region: CASSLGGYQPQHF. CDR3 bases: TGTGCCAGCAGCTTAGGAGGGTATCAGCCCCAGCATTTT.

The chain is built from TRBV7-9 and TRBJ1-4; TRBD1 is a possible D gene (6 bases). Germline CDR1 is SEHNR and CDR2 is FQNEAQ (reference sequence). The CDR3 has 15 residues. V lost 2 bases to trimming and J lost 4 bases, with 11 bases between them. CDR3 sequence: CASSLKQGYNEKLFF. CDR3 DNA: TGTGCCAGCAGCTTAAAACAGGGTTATAATGAAAAACTGTTTTTT.

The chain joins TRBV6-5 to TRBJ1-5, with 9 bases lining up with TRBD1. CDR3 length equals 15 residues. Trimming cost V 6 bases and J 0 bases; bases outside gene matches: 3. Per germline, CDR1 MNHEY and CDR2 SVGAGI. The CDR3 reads CASRPDRGSNQPQHF. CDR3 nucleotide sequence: TGTGCCAGCAGGCCGGACAGGGGTAGCAATCAGCCCCAGCATTTT.

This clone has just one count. This chain's CDR3 is CASSKRLSYSRDRESNQPQHF. In DNA form, the CDR3 reads TGTGCCAGCAGCAAAAGACTATCCTATTCCCGGGACAGGGAGAGCAATCAGCCCCAGCATTTT. This rearrangement joins TRBV21-1 to TRBJ1-5; TRBD1, the table's D call, lacks a check against the DNA. TRBV21-1 represents a pseudogene. The CDR3 is 21 residues long.